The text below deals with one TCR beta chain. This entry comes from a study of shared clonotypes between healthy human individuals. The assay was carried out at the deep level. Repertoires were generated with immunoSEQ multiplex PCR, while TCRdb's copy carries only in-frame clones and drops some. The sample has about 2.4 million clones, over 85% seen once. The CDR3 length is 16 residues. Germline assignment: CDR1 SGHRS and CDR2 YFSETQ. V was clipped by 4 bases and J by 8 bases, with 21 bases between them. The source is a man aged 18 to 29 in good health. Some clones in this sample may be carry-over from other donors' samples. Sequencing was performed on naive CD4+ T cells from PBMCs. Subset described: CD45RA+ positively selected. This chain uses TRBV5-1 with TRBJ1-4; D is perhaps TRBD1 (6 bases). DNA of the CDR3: TGCGCCAGCAGCCCTGGGGGCCGCTACCAAGCCGAAAAACTGTTTTTT. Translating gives CASSPGGRYQAEKLFF.